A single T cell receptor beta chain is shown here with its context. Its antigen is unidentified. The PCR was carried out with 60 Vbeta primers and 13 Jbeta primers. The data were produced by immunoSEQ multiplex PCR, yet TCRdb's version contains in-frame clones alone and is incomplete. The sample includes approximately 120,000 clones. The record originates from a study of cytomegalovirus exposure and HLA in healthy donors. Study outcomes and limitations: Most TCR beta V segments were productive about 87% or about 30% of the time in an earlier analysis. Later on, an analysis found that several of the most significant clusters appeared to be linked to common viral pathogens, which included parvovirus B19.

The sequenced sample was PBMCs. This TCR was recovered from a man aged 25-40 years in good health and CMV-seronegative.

The CDR3 is CASSPLAGGEETQYF. The CDR3, as DNA: TGCGCCAGCAGCCCTCTAGCGGGAGGAGAAGAGACCCAGTACTTC. The J gene is TRBJ2-5, the V gene TRBV5-1, with 11 positions matching TRBD2. J lost 3 bases, V lost 4 bases, and 5 bases had no gene match. CDR1 and CDR2 (germline): SGHRS, YFSETQ. This CDR3 contains 15 residues.